The 18 T cell receptor beta chains in this list originate from one sample, sequenced in a study of blood T cell repertoires in COVID-19. Produced via immunoSEQ multiplex PCR; TCRdb's table is partial and in-frame only. The sample carries 100,000 to 110,000 clones, more than 85% recorded once. The sequencing sample was made of peripheral blood. The source is a man aged 25 to 45 in a cohort sampled during active COVID-19.

V gene TRBV14 combines with J gene TRBJ2-3; D might be TRBD1 (5 bases). Germline lookup yields CDR1 SGHDN and CDR2 FVKESK. This CDR3 is built from 16 residues. Trimming removed 2 bases from V and 1 base from J, with 13 bases in between. The CDR3 DNA follows: TGTGCCAGCAGCCAATTCAGTTCCAGGGGCACAGATACGCAGTATTTT. It yields the protein CASSQFSSRGTDTQYF.

The chain links TRBV27 to TRBJ1-6; a weak D match, TRBD1 (6 bases). Germline V CDR1 and CDR2: MNHEY, SMNVEV (reference sequence). The CDR3 runs 14 residues. V was trimmed by 3 bases and J by 7 bases, leaving 10 bases between them. The CDR3 DNA follows: TGTGCCAGCAGTTTCACGGGACACAATTCACCCCTCCACTTT. It specifies CASSFTGHNSPLHF.

The chain combines TRBV5-4 with TRBJ2-5, with 13 bases fitting TRBD2. V shed 4 bases and J 5 bases; nucleotides not matched to a gene: 14. This CDR3 is built from 18 residues. The germline gives CDR1 SGHNT, CDR2 YYREEE (reference sequence). The CDR3 bases are TGTGCCAGCAGCAGGCGACTAGCGGGGGGACGTATTTTGGAGACCCAGTACTTC. It is translated as CASSRRLAGGRILETQYF.

V and J are TRBV6-6 and TRBJ2-1; TRBD2 matches 12 bases. Trimming cost V 5 bases and J 5 bases; bases outside gene matches: 4. The CDR3 contains 15 residues. Germline loops: CDR1 MNHNY, CDR2 SVGAGI (reference sequence). The CDR3 region is CASSARLAGDNEQFF. The DNA for the CDR3 is TGTGCCAGCAGTGCCCGACTAGCGGGGGACAATGAGCAGTTCTTC.

This rearrangement joins TRBV11-2 to TRBJ2-2; no firm D call. The CDR3 totals 14 residues. Looked up from germline, CDR1 is SGHAT and CDR2 is FQNNGV. The ends were cut back, 0 bases at V and 2 bases at J, with 4 bases in the middle. The CDR3: CASSLDRNTGELFF. In DNA, the CDR3 is TGTGCCAGCAGCTTAGATAGAAACACCGGGGAGCTGTTTTTT.

The rearrangement uses TRBV6-5 and TRBJ2-1, with D perhaps matching TRBD2 (7 bases). Looked up from germline, CDR1 is MNHEY and CDR2 is SVGAGI. This CDR3 is built from 15 residues. V gave up 6 bases and J gave up 8 bases, with 20 bases separating them. Here the CDR3 reads CASRWTRGLWDEQFF. Written as DNA, the CDR3 is TGTGCCAGCAGATGGACTAGGGGGTTATGGGATGAGCAGTTCTTC.

The chain links TRBV2 to TRBJ1-6; 7 bases line up with TRBD1. Losses at the gene ends were 10 bases for V and 6 bases for J; bases not matched to a gene: 9. CDR1 and CDR2 (germline): SNHLY, FYNNEI. The CDR3 totals 14 residues. DNA of the CDR3: TGTGCCACCAAAAAGGGGGACAGTAATTCACCCCTCCACTTT. It translates to CATKKGDSNSPLHF.

The sample holds one count of this clone. This chain joins TRBV5-1 and TRBJ2-3, with 9 bases fitting TRBD1. The V segment lost 3 bases and the J segment 0 bases; nucleotides outside the gene matches: 8. Per germline, CDR1 SGHRS and CDR2 YFSETQ. The CDR3 is 17 residues long. In DNA, the CDR3 is TGCGCCAGCAGCTCTTACCGCGGGACAGGGAGCACAGATACGCAGTATTTT. Translated: CASSSYRGTGSTDTQYF.

CDR3 protein: CASSAWSWDEKLFF. The CDR3 DNA reads TGTGCCAGCAGCGCTTGGAGTTGGGATGAAAAACTGTTTTTT. V usage is TRBV5-6 and J usage is TRBJ1-4; D is unclear. The CDR3 covers 14 residues. Trimming cost V 4 bases and J 6 bases, with 13 bases left between them. CDR1 and CDR2 from the germline V gene are SGHDT and YYEEEE.

The V and J genes are TRBV7-9 and TRBJ2-7, with a possible D match to TRBD1 (6 bases). The CDR3 is 15 amino acids. Germline CDR1 reads SEHNR; CDR2 reads FQNEAQ (reference sequence). V was cut by 1 base and J by 2 bases, with 12 bases left in between. In DNA, the CDR3 is TGTGCCAGCAGCTTAGATGCAGGGGTTACCTACGAGCAGTACTTC. This encodes CASSLDAGVTYEQYF.

V is TRBV30 and J is TRBJ1-6; D may be TRBD1 (5 bases). Germline V lookup: CDR1 GTSNPN, CDR2 SVGIG (reference sequence). The CDR3 runs 13 residues. V lost 2 bases and J 10 bases, leaving 12 bases between the germline ends. The CDR3 region is CAWSIQGGSPLHF. The DNA of the CDR3 is TGTGCCTGGAGTATTCAGGGTGGGTCACCCCTCCACTTT. Combining the CDR3 with reference TRBV30 and TRBJ1-6 gives the whole variable domain SQTIHQWPATLVQPVGSPLSLECTVEGTSNPNLYWYRQAAGRGLQLLFYSVGIGQISSEVPQNLSASRPQDRQFILSSKKLLLSDSGFYLCAWSIQGGSPLHFGNGTRLTVT.

This chain uses TRBV2 with TRBJ1-2; weak D call: TRBD1 (6 bases). Trimming left V 3 bases short and J 1 base short, with 18 bases between. CDR3 length equals 17 residues. Germline-derived CDR1 and CDR2 are SNHLY and FYNNEI. The CDR3, as DNA: TGTGCCAGCAGTGAGCGTACCCAGGGGAAGGGTAACTATGGCTACACCTTC. This encodes CASSERTQGKGNYGYTF.

The chain recombines TRBV7-7 with TRBJ2-3; D call uncertain. Germline V gene sequence: CDR1 SSHAT, CDR2 FNYEAQ (reference sequence). CDR3 length: 18 residues. The germline V and J ends were trimmed by 2 bases and 5 bases, with 23 bases remaining between them. CDR3 amino acids: CASSLYLGSRTTQDTQYF. Written as DNA, the CDR3 is TGTGCCAGCAGCTTATATCTGGGTAGCCGTACCACACAAGATACGCAGTATTTT.

In this sample, this clone turned up once. CDR3 sequence reads: CASSVRTGPNTEAFF. CDR3 DNA sequence: TGTGCCAGCAGCGTAAGGACAGGGCCCAACACTGAAGCTTTCTTT. The chain links TRBV9 to TRBJ1-1; 8 nucleotides match TRBD1. The CDR3 length is 15 residues. With 1 base clipped from V and 2 bases from J, the junction kept 4 bases outside the gene matches. Germline V gives CDR1 SGDLS, CDR2 YYNGEE.

V gene TRBV5-6 combines with J gene TRBJ2-7; a possible D gene is TRBD1 (5 bases). Germline CDR1 and CDR2: SGHDT and YYEEEE. V was clipped by 5 bases and J by 3 bases, with 18 bases between them. The CDR3 covers 15 residues. The CDR3 DNA is TGTGCCAGCAGGAAGACAGTCGGCGACTTCTACGAGCAGTACTTC. This gives the protein CASRKTVGDFYEQYF.

The chain uses TRBV25-1 and TRBJ1-2; D is uncertain. In germline, CDR1 is MGHDK, CDR2 SYGVNS. The CDR3 is 12 residues long. Trimming removed 2 bases at V and 4 bases at J, with 5 bases between. CDR3 nucleotide sequence: TGTGCCAGCAGTGAACGCAGCTATGGCTACACCTTC. This translates into CASSERSYGYTF.

The CDR3, as DNA: TGCGCCAGCAGCCAAGACAGGGATGGGTCACCCCTCCACTTT. Its translation: CASSQDRDGSPLHF. The V call is TRBV4-1, the J call TRBJ1-6, with TRBD1 as a possible D gene (5 bases). Looked up from germline, CDR1 is MGHRA and CDR2 is YSYEKL. The CDR3 is made up of 14 amino acids. V shed 0 bases and J shed 10 bases, with 10 bases lying between them.

In DNA, the CDR3 is TGTGCCAGCAGCCCACCCACTCGGACTAGCGAGAGCACAGATACGCAGTATTTT. It translates to CASSPPTRTSESTDTQYF. The chain is built from TRBV14 and TRBJ2-3, with 9 bases aligning to TRBD2. J lost 0 bases, V lost 4 bases, and 11 bases had no gene match. CDR1 SGHDN and CDR2 FVKESK come from the germline V gene. The CDR3 runs 18 residues.